This TCR beta chain was sequenced for a study of blood T cell repertoires in COVID-19. Study at large: Whether acute or convalescent, the COVID-19 samples came from the United States, Italy and Spain. Sources were T cells, B-cell-depleted T cells, or PBMCs; the material itself was cDNA or gDNA.

This clone was observed a single time. Seattle patients were enrolled while actively infected and followed longitudinally. The protocol was immunoSEQ multiplex PCR, while the TCRdb copy is restricted to in-frame clones and leaves out a portion. This sample has 150,000 to 200,000 clones, with around 87% found just once. The CDR3 runs to 15 residues. Germline V gene data show CDR1 as WNHNN and CDR2 as SYGVQD (reference sequence). Trimming removed 6 bases from V and 0 bases from J, with 15 bases in between. The specimen sequenced was peripheral blood. This rearrangement joins TRBV10-1 to TRBJ2-7; possibly TRBD1 for D (5 bases). This TCR was recovered from a woman aged 70-85 years with COVID-19, enrolled during active disease. The CDR3 nucleotides read TGCGCCAGCAGGCGTAGAAGGGGAACCTCCTACGAGCAGTACTTC. Protein sequence: CASRRRRGTSYEQYF.